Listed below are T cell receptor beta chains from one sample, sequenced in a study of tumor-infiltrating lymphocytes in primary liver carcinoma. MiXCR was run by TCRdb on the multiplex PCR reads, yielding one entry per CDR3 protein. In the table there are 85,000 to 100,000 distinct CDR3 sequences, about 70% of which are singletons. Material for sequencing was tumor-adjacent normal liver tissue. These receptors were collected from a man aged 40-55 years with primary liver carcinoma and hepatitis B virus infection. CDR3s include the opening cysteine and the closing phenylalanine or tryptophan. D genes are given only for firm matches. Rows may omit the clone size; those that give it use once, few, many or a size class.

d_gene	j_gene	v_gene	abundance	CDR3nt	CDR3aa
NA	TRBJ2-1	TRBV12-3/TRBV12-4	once	TGTGCCAGCAGAATAGAAGGGGGGGATGAGCAGTTCTTT	CASRIEGGDEQFF
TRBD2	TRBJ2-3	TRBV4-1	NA	TGCGCCAGCAGTCAAGAGCCTAGCGGCACGGATGCGCAGTATTTT	CASSQEPSGTDAQYF
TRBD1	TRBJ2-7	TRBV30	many	TGTGCCTGGAGTGTCCTGACAGGGGGCTTCGACGAGCAGTACTTC	CAWSVLTGGFDEQYF
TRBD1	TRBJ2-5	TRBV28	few	TGTGCCAGCAGTTCAGGGGGCGCGGAGACCCAGTACTTC	CASSSGGAETQYF
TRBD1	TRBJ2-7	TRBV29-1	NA	TGCAGCGGCGGGACAGGGAACTCCCACAAGCAGTGCTTC	CSGGTGNSHKQCF
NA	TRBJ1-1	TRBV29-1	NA	TGCAGCGTTAGTGGGGCCAGGAACATTATGAACACTGAAGCTTTCTTT	CSVSGARNIMNTEAFF
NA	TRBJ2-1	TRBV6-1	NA	TGTGCCACGAGGGAGTCCTATAATGAGCAGTTCTTC	CATRESYNEQFF
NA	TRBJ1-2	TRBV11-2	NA	TGTGCCAGCAGCGCCGACAGGTCCAGTGGCTACACCTTC	CASSADRSSGYTF
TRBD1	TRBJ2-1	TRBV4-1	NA	TGCGCCAGCAGCCATCTCGTAGTGGGACAGGGGGCAATTAGCTCCTACAATGAGCAGTTCTTC	CASSHLVVGQGAISSYNEQFF
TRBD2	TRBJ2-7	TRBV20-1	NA	TGCAGTGCTAGAGATCCCCTAGCGGGAAGTTATTGGGGCGGGCAGTACTTC	CSARDPLAGSYWGGQYF
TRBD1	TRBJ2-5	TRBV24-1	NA	TGTGCTACCAGTGATCCCCTAGTGGGACAGGAGGAGACCCAGTACTTC	CATSDPLVGQEETQYF
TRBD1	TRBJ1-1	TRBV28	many	TGTGCCAGCAGGCCTAGACCGGGACAGGGTAACACTGAAGCTTTCTTT	CASRPRPGQGNTEAFF
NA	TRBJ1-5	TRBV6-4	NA	TGTGCCAGCAGTGAGACTTCAAATCAGCCCCAGCATTTT	CASSETSNQPQHF
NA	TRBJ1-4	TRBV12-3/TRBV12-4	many	TGTGCCAGCAGTTACGGGGCTAATGAAAAACTGTTTTTT	CASSYGANEKLFF
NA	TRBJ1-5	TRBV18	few	TGTGCCAGCTCACTCCTGGACGGTAGCAATCAGCCCCAGCATTTT	CASSLLDGSNQPQHF
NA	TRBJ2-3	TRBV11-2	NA	TGCACCAGCAGCTTAGCACAGCTAAGCACAGATATGCAGTATTTT	CTSSLAQLSTDMQYF
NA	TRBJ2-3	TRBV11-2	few	TGTGCCAGCAGCCCAGGGTATAGATCGGGAGATACGCAGTATTTT	CASSPGYRSGDTQYF
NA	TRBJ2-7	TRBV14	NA	TGTGCCAGCAGCCGCCGAGACTTTGGGTACGAACAGTACTTC	CASSRRDFGYEQYF
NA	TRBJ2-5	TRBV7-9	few	TGTGCCAGCCGGGGTAGGGCAGGCGGGCCCAAGACCCAGTACTTC	CASRGRAGGPKTQYF
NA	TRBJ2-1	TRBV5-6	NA	TGTGCCAGCAGATCCGGGGCGGTGGGCGATGAGCAGTTCTTC	CASRSGAVGDEQFF
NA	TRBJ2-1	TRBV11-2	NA	TGTGCTAGCAGCTTGGATATCGGAATAGCCATGGGTCAGCAGTTCTTC	CASSLDIGIAMGQQFF
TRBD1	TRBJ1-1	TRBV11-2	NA	TGTGCCAACAGCTTAGACAGGGTGGGCGGTAATTCTGAAGCTTTTTTT	CANSLDRVGGNSEAFF